This TCR beta chain was identified in a study of beta chain features in type 1 diabetes. Points from the study as a whole: Insertions were fewer and deletions more numerous at VDJ junctions in type 1 diabetes patients.

The sequenced template was cDNA made from the entire isolated RNA. Clones were read by immunoSEQ multiplex PCR, and TCRdb kept only the in-frame ones, dropping some. The data hold 900,000 or so clones, with roughly 16% observed a single time. Naive, central memory, regulatory and stem cell-like memory cells within the CD4+ compartment were sorted using CD45RO/CCR7/CD25/CD127/CD95/CD27. Purity exceeded 95% in all sorted populations. V was clipped by 5 bases and J by 2 bases, with 9 bases between them. This CDR3 has 13 residues. From germline, CDR1 is SGHDN and CDR2 FVKESK. This clone was counted a few times. Antigen unknown.

The source is a woman younger than 35 in good health. The sequenced sample was naive CD4+ T cells from blood. V usage is TRBV14 and J usage is TRBJ1-2; maybe TRBD1 (6 bases). CDR3 amino acids: CASSFDRNYGYTF. The CDR3 DNA sequence: TGTGCCAGCAGCTTCGACAGGAACTATGGCTACACCTTC.